The sequence of this T cell receptor (beta chain) was determined in a study of shared clonotypes between healthy human individuals. V lost 0 bases to trimming and J lost 3 bases, with 12 bases between them. Per the germline V gene, CDR1 is LNHDA and CDR2 is SQIVND (reference sequence). The CDR3 is 16 amino acids. This table comes from immunoSEQ multiplex PCR, and its TCRdb copy is limited to in-frame clones, with some not included. The table has some 2,000,000 clones, 95% seen once. This clone was observed once. The sequence was collected from a man aged 18 to 29 in good health. The sequencing sample was made of naive CD4+ T cells sorted from blood. Documented subset: CD45RA+ positively selected. The chain recombines TRBV19 with TRBJ1-5, with D possibly TRBD1 on 6 matching bases. In DNA form, the CDR3 reads TGTGCCAGTAGTATAGACCGCGGGGGCTCCAATCAGCCCCAGCATTTT. Its protein product is CASSIDRGGSNQPQHF. The whole variable domain, filled in from reference TRBV19 and TRBJ1-5, reads DGGITQSPKYLFRKEGQNVTLSCEQNLNHDAMYWYRQDPGQGLRLIYYSQIVNDFQKGDIAEGYSVSREKKESFPLTVTSAQKNPTAFYLCASSIDRGGSNQPQHFGDGTRLSIL.